The 14 T cell receptor beta chains presented below share a single source sample, sequenced in a study of circulating and synovial CD4+ cells in juvenile arthritis. The repertoire was sequenced with immunoSEQ multiplex PCR; TCRdb's copy has only in-frame clones and lacks some. The sample lists around 30,000 clones; nearly 95% were seen once. What was sequenced was CD4+ T cells from blood. Source of these receptors: a human donor with juvenile idiopathic arthritis.

V and J are TRBV7-9 and TRBJ2-5; 7 nucleotides align to TRBD2. The J call may not be correct, given that the DNA end is closer to TRBJ2-7. CDR1 is SEHNR, CDR2 FQNEAQ, per germline (reference sequence). The CDR3 has 15 residues. The CDR3 nucleotides are TGTGCCAGCAGCTCGGGTCGGGAGGCCGGCTACGAGCAGTACTTC. Translated: CASSSGREAGYEQYF.

The chain has TRBV29-1 and TRBJ2-1, with 13 bases that match TRBD2. The germline gives CDR1 SQVTM, CDR2 ANQGSEA. V lost 6 bases to trimming and J lost 0 bases; unmatched junction nucleotides: 5. This CDR3 region has 16 residues. This CDR3 is CSVARTSGSSYNEQFF. The CDR3 region has the DNA TGCAGCGTCGCGAGGACTAGCGGGAGCTCCTACAATGAGCAGTTCTTC.

CDR3 nucleotides: TGTGCCAGCAGCTTAGGAAGGGGCTTACAGGCAGACTACGAGCAGTACTTC. It yields the protein CASSLGRGLQADYEQYF. The V gene is TRBV7-9, the J gene TRBJ2-7; a possible D gene is TRBD1 (5 bases). V was cut by 1 base and J by 3 bases, with 19 bases left in between. Germline V gene lookup returns CDR1 SEHNR and CDR2 FQNEAQ (reference sequence). The CDR3 spans 17 residues.

In its sample, this clone was seen once. The rearrangement links TRBV5-4 to TRBJ2-5, with D tentatively TRBD2 (7 bases). Deletions cut 4 bases from V and 1 base from J, with 17 bases between. Germline CDR1 and CDR2: SGHNT and YYREEE (reference sequence). The CDR3 is 16 residues long. CDR3 protein: CASSRPGGRGQETQYF. The CDR3 DNA is TGTGCCAGCAGCCGACCGGGAGGCAGGGGCCAAGAGACCCAGTACTTC.

CDR3 amino acids: CASSLVQYQETQYF. CDR3 bases: TGTGCCAGCAGTTTAGTTCAGTACCAAGAGACCCAGTACTTC. The V call is TRBV28, the J call TRBJ2-5; no clear D gene. Trimming stripped 2 bases from V and 0 bases from J, with 7 bases between. The CDR3 has 14 residues. Germline values: CDR1 MDHEN, CDR2 SYDVKM.

The J gene is TRBJ1-2, the V gene TRBV11-1, with 8 bases matching TRBD1. Trimming removed 5 bases from V and 3 bases from J; junction bases left unmatched: 2. The CDR3 has 13 amino acids. The germline CDR1 and CDR2 sequences are SGHAT and FQDESV (reference sequence). The CDR3 sequence: CASSLDRDYGYTF. The CDR3, as DNA: TGTGCCAGCAGCCTGGACAGGGACTATGGCTACACCTTC.

The J gene is TRBJ1-2, the V gene TRBV18; D unresolved. Per germline, CDR1 KGHSH and CDR2 LQKENI. The ends were cut back, 0 bases at V and 14 bases at J, with 19 bases in the middle. This CDR3 has 14 residues. The CDR3 nucleotides read TGTGCCAGCTCACCACCGGCAGTCGACCTAGGTGGAACCTTC. Translation gives CASSPPAVDLGGTF.

The chain couples TRBV19 to TRBJ1-5; D unclear. The CDR3 spans 14 residues. V was clipped by 8 bases and J by 4 bases, with 15 bases between them. The germline V gene has CDR1 LNHDA and CDR2 SQIVND (reference sequence). Written as DNA, the CDR3 is TGTGCCAGTTGGCCCGAAATCCCAAATCAGCCCCAGCATTTT. As protein: CASWPEIPNQPQHF.

This chain joins TRBV6-5 and TRBJ2-3; 9 bases match TRBD1. This CDR3 is built from 15 residues. Trimming cost V 5 bases and J 3 bases; bases outside gene matches: 6. The V gene's germline CDR1 is MNHEY and CDR2 SVGAGI. The CDR3 DNA reads TGTGCCAGCAGTCAACAGGGGGCGCGAACAGATACGCAGTATTTT. Translating gives CASSQQGARTDTQYF.

The chain employs TRBV13 and TRBJ2-5; TRBD2 aligns across 10 bases. Germline-derived CDR1 and CDR2 are PRHDT and FYEKMQ (reference sequence). The CDR3 runs 18 residues. The junction had 14 bases not matched to a gene; V was cut back by 5 bases and J by 2 bases. The CDR3 is CASSDSFRSGGGQETQYF. The CDR3 DNA is TGTGCCAGCAGCGATTCTTTCCGGAGCGGGGGGGGACAAGAGACCCAGTACTTC.

The gene calls are TRBV5-8 and TRBJ2-5; TRBD2 matches 10 bases. Judging by the DNA end, TRBJ2-7 fits better; the J call may be wrong. The CDR3 has 14 amino acids. Germline V gives CDR1 SGHTS, CDR2 YDEGEE. The CDR3 sequence: CASTVAGGPYEQYF. Written as DNA, the CDR3 is TGTGCCAGCACAGTAGCGGGAGGCCCATACGAGCAGTACTTC.

The rearrangement links TRBV5-1 to TRBJ1-2; perhaps TRBD1 as D (6 bases). This CDR3 is 14 amino acids long. The germline V gene encodes CDR1 SGHRS and CDR2 YFSETQ. V lost 2 bases, J lost 5 bases, and 13 bases lay in between. CDR3 in amino acids: CASSFSTGEYGYTF. DNA for the CDR3: TGCGCCAGCAGCTTCTCGACAGGCGAGTATGGCTACACCTTC.

The chain's CDR3 is CASSSEAGDSRNEQFF. The CDR3 DNA follows: TGTGCCAGCAGTTCCGAAGCGGGAGACTCGCGCAATGAGCAGTTCTTC. The V gene is TRBV6-5, the J gene TRBJ2-1; TRBD2 agrees at 8 bases. Germline trimming cut 4 bases from V and 6 bases from J; bases unmatched to any gene: 11. This CDR3 contains 16 residues. Per the germline V gene, CDR1 is MNHEY and CDR2 is SVGAGI.

This chain uses TRBV5-1 with TRBJ2-3, with D maybe TRBD1 (5 bases). Germline V gene lookup returns CDR1 SGHRS and CDR2 YFSETQ. The CDR3 totals 15 residues. V dropped 0 bases and J dropped 3 bases, with 11 bases sitting between them. This CDR3 is CASSLAAGKTDTQYF. CDR3 nucleotide sequence: TGCGCCAGCAGCTTGGCGGCAGGGAAGACAGATACGCAGTATTTT.